This T cell receptor beta chain was identified in a study of OX40 agonist ivuxolimab in advanced cancers. Study details: Males comprised around 80% of the group, whose mean age was approximately 61 years (range roughly 20 to 90). Findings of the study overall: With doses of 0.1-3.0 mg/kg, partial responders showed among the lowest clonal expansion.

Concerning this clone itself: What it binds is not known.

CDR1 and CDR2 (germline): LNHDA, SQIVND (reference sequence). Trimming removed 4 bases from V and 5 bases from J, with 17 bases in between. The CDR3 length is 15 residues. The protocol was immunoSEQ multiplex PCR, while the TCRdb copy is restricted to in-frame clones and leaves out a portion. Of about 59,000 clones detected, approximately 94% appear once; the ten largest clones hold roughly 20%. The sequence was obtained from an adult with an advanced solid tumor such as melanoma, head and neck, liver or kidney cancer. The chain carries TRBV19 and TRBJ2-5, with D maybe TRBD2 (7 bases). Specimen: CD4+ or CD8+ T cells sorted from blood, collected in a trial of the OX40 agonist ivuxolimab. DNA of the CDR3: TGTGCCAGTAGTAACCGGGGGGCGCTTTATGAGACCCAGTACTTC. This translates into CASSNRGALYETQYF.